These 17 T cell receptor beta chains were sequenced from one sample in a study of T cells in Graves' hyperthyroidism and ophthalmopathy. RNA transcripts provided the source from which TCR beta CDR3 regions were amplified. Primed by the HTBI set, a first-round RT-PCR was run on the TCR CDR3. TCRdb re-derived calls from the multiplex PCR reads in MiXCR, one entry per CDR3 protein. The table lists approximately 560,000 distinct CDR3 sequences, 46% of them singletons. Input material: peripheral blood or thyroid tissue (not recorded which). These receptors were collected from a woman aged 18-30 years with Graves' hyperthyroidism.

This clonotype was seen once. A read error may account for a junction end that differs from germline. The chain employs TRBV7-3 and TRBJ2-5, with D hard to call. Germline V CDR1 and CDR2: SGHTA, FQGTGA. The length of the CDR3 is 13 residues. The DNA for the CDR3 is TGTGCCAGCAGCTTAAACCAACAAGAGACCCGGTACTTC. This encodes CASSLNQQETRYF.

The J gene is TRBJ2-3, the V gene TRBV10-3; D possibly corresponds to TRBD2 (7 bases). From germline, CDR1 is ENHRY and CDR2 SYGVKD. The CDR3 sequence is 16 residues long. Trimming pared 5 bases from V and 3 bases from J, leaving 18 bases between. Here the CDR3 reads CAISLASGQGTDTQYF. CDR3 in DNA: TGTGCCATCAGTTTGGCTAGCGGCCAGGGGACAGATACGCAGTATTTT.

The CDR3 spells CASSPGINEQFF. Written as DNA, the CDR3 is TGTGCCAGCAGCCCGGGGATCAATGAGCAGTTCTTC. This chain connects TRBV12-3 or TRBV12-4 to TRBJ2-5; a weak D match, TRBD2 (5 bases). The J call may be incorrect, as the DNA end agrees better with TRBJ2-1. This CDR3 is 12 amino acids long.

Ten or more counts support this clonotype. V gene TRBV20-1 combines with J gene TRBJ2-7; no clear D. V was cut by 1 base and J by 3 bases, with 7 bases left in between. Germline CDR1 reads DFQATT; CDR2 reads SNEGSKA (reference sequence). This CDR3 is built from 12 residues. CDR3 bases: TGCAGTGCTAGAGGGCAGGTCTACGAGCAGTACTTC. It encodes CSARGQVYEQYF.

The CDR3: CATSKEGARETQYF. CDR3 in DNA: TGTGCCACCAGCAAGGAGGGGGCGAGGGAGACCCAGTACTTC. The chain couples TRBV15 to TRBJ2-5; D is perhaps TRBD1 (7 bases). V shed 4 bases and J shed 5 bases, with 14 bases lying between them. CDR1 is LNHNV, CDR2 YYDKDF, per germline (reference sequence). The CDR3 length is 14 residues.

A note on this clonotype: This clone may be a read error of a much larger clone one base away. The rearrangement uses TRBV6-6 and TRBJ1-4; possible D gene TRBD1, 5 bases. The CDR3 is made up of 13 amino acids. Per germline, CDR1 MNHNY and CDR2 SVGAGI (reference sequence). Between the trimmed V and J ends, which lost 5 bases and 12 bases, there was a span of 16 bases. The CDR3 DNA reads as TGTGCCAGCAGTGAAGAGCAGGGCGGGGAACTGTTTTTT. Translating it yields CASSEEQGGELFF.

The V call is TRBV25-1, the J call TRBJ1-1; D is unclear. V dropped 6 bases and J dropped 3 bases, with 14 bases sitting between them. Germline CDR1 and CDR2: MGHDK and SYGVNS. The CDR3 length is 14 residues. CDR3 sequence (DNA): TGTGCCAGCAGAGAACTCGTCGGGGACACTGAAGCTTTCTTT. Translated: CASRELVGDTEAFF.

The chain links TRBV29-1 to TRBJ2-7; 14 bases match TRBD2. The germline V gene encodes CDR1 SQVTM and CDR2 ANQGSEA. The ends lost 6 bases at V and 5 bases at J; junction bases unmatched: 9. This CDR3 is built from 15 residues. The CDR3 DNA reads as TGCAGCGTGCGACTAGCGGGAGGGCCGGGAAACGAGCAGTACTTC. This codes for CSVRLAGGPGNEQYF.

This clonotype was counted at least ten times. The rearrangement links TRBV2 to TRBJ1-3; D remains ambiguous. V was pared by 6 bases and J by 5 bases, with 17 bases between. Germline V gene lookup returns CDR1 SNHLY and CDR2 FYNNEI. There are 15 residues in the CDR3. The DNA for the CDR3 is TGTGCCAGCAGAAACCCTCTGAGGTCTCGAAACACCATATATTTT. This sequence encodes CASRNPLRSRNTIYF.

This clonotype was seen many times. The rearrangement joins TRBV7-9 to TRBJ2-5; D possibly corresponds to TRBD1 (5 bases). Trimming shortened V by 2 bases and J by 5 bases, and 9 bases separated the two germline ends. Germline V lookup: CDR1 SEHNR, CDR2 FQNEAQ (reference sequence). This CDR3 has 13 residues. CDR3: CASSLIRDETQYF. The CDR3 DNA sequence: TGTGCCAGCAGCTTAATCAGGGATGAGACCCAGTACTTC.

The chain uses TRBV7-2 and TRBJ1-3; D is unresolved. The CDR3 runs to 13 residues. Trimming removed 5 bases at V and 6 bases at J, with 11 bases between. Germline CDR1 is SGHTA and CDR2 is FQGNSA. CDR3 sequence (DNA): TGTGCCAGCAGCGCGCGGGTCGTAAACACCATATATTTT. Residues: CASSARVVNTIYF. Complete variable domain (other parts from reference TRBV7-2 and TRBJ1-3): GAGVSQSPSNKVTEKGKDVELRCDPISGHTALYWYRQSLGQGLEFLIYFQGNSAPDKSGLPSDRFSAERTGGSVSTLTIQRTQQEDSAVYLCASSARVVNTIYFGEGSWLTVV.

This clonotype came up a few times. The rearrangement joins TRBV29-1 to TRBJ2-7; D might be TRBD2 (5 bases). CDR3 length: 15 amino acids. Deletions cut 0 bases from V and 0 bases from J, with 12 bases between. Germline CDR1 SQVTM, CDR2 ANQGSEA. Here the CDR3 DNA reads TGCAGCGTTGAAGATAGAGGGAAAAGCTCCTACGAGCAGTACTTC. This codes for CSVEDRGKSSYEQYF.

This clonotype was counted ten times or more. This sequence joins TRBV25-1 and TRBJ1-4; no reliable D call. CDR1 MGHDK and CDR2 SYGVNS come from the germline V gene. V lost 2 bases, J lost 2 bases, and 12 bases lay in between. The CDR3 runs 16 residues. The CDR3 sequence: CASSESIWTTNEKLFF. The DNA of the CDR3 is TGTGCCAGCAGTGAAAGTATTTGGACGACTAATGAAAAACTGTTTTTT.

The J gene is TRBJ2-5, the V gene TRBV7-6, with 12 bases lining up with TRBD2. The CDR3 extends over 16 amino acids. V was pared by 5 bases and J by 2 bases, with 6 bases of the junction left unmatched. Germline CDR1 and CDR2: SGHVS and FNYEAQ. CDR3 DNA sequence: TGTGCCAGCAGCCACCGGACTAGCGGGACGCAAGAGACCCAGTACTTC. As protein: CASSHRTSGTQETQYF.

This sequence joins TRBV7-2 and TRBJ1-5, with TRBD1 matching 7 bases. With V trimmed by 5 bases and J by 4 bases, 8 bases remained unmatched. CDR3 length: 15 amino acids. The germline CDR1 and CDR2 sequences are SGHTA and FQGNSA. In DNA, the CDR3 is TGTGCCAGCAGCCAAGACAGGGCGACAAATCAGCCCCAGCATTTT. Its protein is CASSQDRATNQPQHF.

With regard to this clonotype: This may be a read error, as it is one base from a much larger clone. The V call is TRBV7-8, the J call TRBJ2-5; D perhaps matches TRBD1 (5 bases). Germline CDR1 and CDR2: SGHVS and FQNEAQ. CDR3 size: 14 residues. In DNA, the CDR3 is TGTGCCGGCAGTGCTCCAGGGAATAGCGAGACCCAGTACTTC. Residues: CAGSAPGNSETQYF.

The sample holds a few counts of this clonotype. The CDR3 DNA sequence: TGTGCCAGCAGTTACTTTGGACAGGATAATTCACCCCTCCACTTT. Protein sequence: CASSYFGQDNSPLHF. The chain joins TRBV6-2 or TRBV6-3 to TRBJ1-6; 7 positions match TRBD1. The length of the CDR3 is 15 residues. Germline values: CDR1 MNHEY, CDR2 SVGEGT. The V and J ends lost 1 base and 5 bases, in that order; junction bases with no gene match: 2.